This record covers a single T cell receptor (beta chain). Antigen specificity is unknown. This sample was included in a study of shared clonotypes between healthy human individuals. Study summary: Each donor contributed plates that comprised three CD4 naive, three CD4 memory, two CD8 naive and one CD8 memory.

Deep-level running was used for the assay. Here immunoSEQ multiplex PCR was the method, and the copy in TCRdb shows in-frame clones only, minus some. The table shows some 2 million clones, with less than 95% occurring only once. Naive CD8 populations comprised CD45RO-negative cells positively selected for CCR7, excluding terminally differentiated effector memory CD45RA+ cells. Whole-study results and caveats: A small donor pool kept down the genetic and exposure-history diversity that was represented.

The sample consisted of naive CD8+ T cells sorted from blood. The TCR originated in a man between 18 and 29 years old in good health.

The DNA of the CDR3 is TGTGCCAGCAGCAGAAGCGGGGGGCCGGGCGAGCAGTACTTC. As protein: CASSRSGGPGEQYF. The V gene is TRBV7-8, the J gene TRBJ2-7; 9 nucleotides agree with TRBD2. Per germline, CDR1 SGHVS and CDR2 FQNEAQ. CDR3 length: 14 amino acids. Trimming took 5 bases from V and 6 from J; bases not matched to a gene: 8.